These T cell receptor beta chains were read from a single sample in a study of cytomegalovirus exposure and HLA in healthy donors. The repertoire was sequenced with immunoSEQ multiplex PCR; TCRdb's copy has only in-frame clones and lacks some. The table records approximately 190,000 clones, 70% to 85% of them present only once. Sample: PBMCs. The receptors derive from a man aged 35 to 55 in good health and CMV-seropositive. The CDR3 runs from the conserved cysteine through the conserved F or W. The size field is filled for only some rows; it gives once, few, many or a size class.

v_gene,j_gene,abundance,CDR3aa
TRBV6-6,TRBJ1-4,.,CASSYSAATNEKLFF
TRBV13,TRBJ1-4,.,CASSLNSVWSETNEKLFF
TRBV7-9,TRBJ2-7,few,CASSLEGTGIYEQYF
TRBV7-9,TRBJ2-7,.,CASSPGQGAVLGDEQYF
TRBV4-2,TRBJ2-7,.,CASSQVSRFFEQYF
TRBV7-2,TRBJ2-7,.,CASRPGLAGTSYF
TRBV29-1,TRBJ2-3,.,CGVGGGHGTDTQYF
TRBV27,TRBJ2-3,.,CASSPRTGAPTDTQYF
TRBV19,TRBJ1-1,.,CASSMVGQMNTEAFF
TRBV5-1,TRBJ2-2,few,CASRPVDTGELFF
TRBV6-1,TRBJ1-6,.,CASRGDSTYSPLHF
TRBV10-3,TRBJ2-4,.,CAISDPGLSIAKNIQYF
TRBV7-2,TRBJ2-3,.,CASSSSLLSGGAVDTQYF
TRBV6-5,TRBJ1-5,.,CASSYSIQGDQPQHF
TRBV7-9,TRBJ1-5,.,CSSSLGIQPQHF
TRBV7-9,TRBJ2-7,.,CASSLTGQPGEQYF
TRBV6-6,TRBJ2-3,.,CASSYLSGSADTQYF
TRBV7-2,TRBJ2-7,.,CASSTGPYEQYF
TRBV5-1,TRBJ1-1,.,CASSLDTGGTEAFF
TRBV10-2,TRBJ2-3,.,CASSELRQVYTDTQYF
TRBV9,TRBJ1-3,.,CASSPRVGALSGNTIYF
TRBV6-1,TRBJ2-3,.,CASNQGTSRTDTQYF
TRBV2,TRBJ2-7,.,CASRVAGVYEQYF
TRBV9,TRBJ2-7,once,CASGGSRGQYF
TRBV27,TRBJ1-2,few,CASSSYTGQGGYTF
TRBV4-2,TRBJ2-7,.,CASSSGVAGGYEQYF
TRBV2,TRBJ2-5,.,CASRETVQETQYF
TRBV27,TRBJ1-6,.,CASSPYPLYNSPLHF
TRBV19,TRBJ2-1,few,CASSGLDHPYNEQFF
TRBV19,TRBJ1-1,.,CASSPGSVAGKTEAFF
TRBV9,TRBJ2-3,.,CASSDPKGGGGFMDTQYF
TRBV6-5,TRBJ2-7,once,CASRNQGAGEQYF
TRBV7-8,TRBJ1-1,.,CASSLGQGSFVNTEAFF
TRBV4-3,TRBJ2-7,.,CASSQTGASYEQYF
TRBV19,TRBJ2-7,.,CASSKRDTGFGGEQYF
TRBV13,TRBJ2-7,.,CASSSQGQGYEQYF
TRBV5-1,TRBJ2-5,once,CASSLAGEQETQYF
TRBV5-1,TRBJ1-1,.,CASSLGGGYTEAFF
TRBV28,TRBJ1-2,many,CASSPQGIVYGYTF
TRBV5-4,TRBJ2-7,few,CASSPNPSGPSSYEQYF
TRBV5-1,TRBJ2-5,.,CASSLETGWETQYF
TRBV2,TRBJ2-5,.,CASSEAGGKETQYF
TRBV5-6,TRBJ1-1,few,CASSYRDRDHTEAFF
TRBV7-2,TRBJ2-3,.,CASSDGLAGEDTQYF
TRBV18,TRBJ2-1,few,CASSPTQGNEQFF
TRBV21-1,TRBJ2-7,.,CASSKGWASGVRSYEQYF